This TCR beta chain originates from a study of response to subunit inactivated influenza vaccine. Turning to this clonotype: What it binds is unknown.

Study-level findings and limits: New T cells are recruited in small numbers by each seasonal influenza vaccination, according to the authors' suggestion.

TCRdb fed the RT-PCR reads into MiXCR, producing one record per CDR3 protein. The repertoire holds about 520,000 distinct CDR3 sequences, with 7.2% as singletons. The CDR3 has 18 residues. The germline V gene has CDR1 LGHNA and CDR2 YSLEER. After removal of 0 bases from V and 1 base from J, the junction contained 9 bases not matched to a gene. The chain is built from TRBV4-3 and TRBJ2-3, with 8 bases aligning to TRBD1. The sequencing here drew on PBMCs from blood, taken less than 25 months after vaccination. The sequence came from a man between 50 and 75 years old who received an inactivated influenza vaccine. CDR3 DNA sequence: TGCGCCAGCAGCCAAGAGTTTTCCAGGGGGCAGGGCACAGATACGCAGTATTTT. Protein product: CASSQEFSRGQGTDTQYF.